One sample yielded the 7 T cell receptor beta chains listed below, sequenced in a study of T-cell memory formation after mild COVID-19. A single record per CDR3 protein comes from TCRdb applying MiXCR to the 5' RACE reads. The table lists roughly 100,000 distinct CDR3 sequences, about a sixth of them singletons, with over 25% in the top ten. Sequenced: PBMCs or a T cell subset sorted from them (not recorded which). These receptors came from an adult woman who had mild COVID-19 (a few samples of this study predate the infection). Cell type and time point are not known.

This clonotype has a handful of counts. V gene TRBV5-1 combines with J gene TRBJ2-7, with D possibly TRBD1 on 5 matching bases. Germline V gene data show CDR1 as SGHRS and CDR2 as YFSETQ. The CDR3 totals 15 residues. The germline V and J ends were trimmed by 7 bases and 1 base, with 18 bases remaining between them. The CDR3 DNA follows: TGCGCCAGCGCCCCGGATAGGGGATGGTCCTACGAGCAGTACTTC. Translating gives CASAPDRGWSYEQYF.

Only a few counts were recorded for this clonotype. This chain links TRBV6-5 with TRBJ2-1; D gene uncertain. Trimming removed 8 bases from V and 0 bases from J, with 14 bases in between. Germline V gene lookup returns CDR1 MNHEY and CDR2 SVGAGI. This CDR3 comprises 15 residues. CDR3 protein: CASGPLRSSYNEQFF. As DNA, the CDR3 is TGTGCCAGCGGCCCTCTTAGGAGCTCCTACAATGAGCAGTTCTTC.

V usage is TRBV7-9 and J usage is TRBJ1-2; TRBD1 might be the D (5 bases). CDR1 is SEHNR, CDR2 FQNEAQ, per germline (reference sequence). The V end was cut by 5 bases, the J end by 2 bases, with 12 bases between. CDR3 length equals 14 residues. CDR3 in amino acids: CASSHPGPNYGYTF. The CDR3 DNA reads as TGTGCCAGCAGCCACCCGGGACCCAACTATGGCTACACCTTC.

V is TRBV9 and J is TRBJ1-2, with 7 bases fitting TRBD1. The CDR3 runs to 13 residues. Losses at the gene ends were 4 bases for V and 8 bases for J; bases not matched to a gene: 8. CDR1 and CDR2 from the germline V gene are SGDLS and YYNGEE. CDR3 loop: CASSTGQDAGYTF. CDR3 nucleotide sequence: TGTGCCAGCAGCACCGGACAGGACGCGGGCTACACCTTC.

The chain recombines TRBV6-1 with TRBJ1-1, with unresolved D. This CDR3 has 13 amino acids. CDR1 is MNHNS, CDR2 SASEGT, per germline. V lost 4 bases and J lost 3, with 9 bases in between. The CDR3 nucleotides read TGTGCCAGCAGTGGGTCAGGCCACACTGAAGCTTTCTTT. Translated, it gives CASSGSGHTEAFF.

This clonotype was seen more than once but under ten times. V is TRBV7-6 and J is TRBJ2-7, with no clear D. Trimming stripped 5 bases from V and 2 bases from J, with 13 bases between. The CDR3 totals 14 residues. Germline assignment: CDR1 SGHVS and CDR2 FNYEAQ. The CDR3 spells CASSRLGITYEQYF. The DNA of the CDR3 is TGTGCCAGCAGCCGTCTTGGGATTACCTACGAGCAGTACTTC.

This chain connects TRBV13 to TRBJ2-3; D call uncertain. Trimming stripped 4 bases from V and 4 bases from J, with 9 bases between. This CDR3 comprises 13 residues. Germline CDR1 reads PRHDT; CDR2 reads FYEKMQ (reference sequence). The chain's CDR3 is CASSYKGPDTQYF. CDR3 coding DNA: TGTGCCAGCAGCTACAAAGGGCCAGATACGCAGTATTTT.